One sample yielded the 25 T cell receptor beta chains listed below, sequenced in a study of T-cell memory formation after mild COVID-19. Each CDR3 protein gets one entry after TCRdb re-called the 5' RACE reads with MiXCR. The profile covers a few hundred thousand distinct CDR3 sequences, with approximately 19% appearing a single time and roughly 20% taken by the ten largest. The sample consisted of PBMCs or a T cell subset sorted from them (not recorded which). These receptors were collected from a man younger than 30 who had mild COVID-19 (a few samples of this study predate the infection). Cell type and time point are not known.

This clonotype showed up just a few times. The V call is TRBV12-3 or TRBV12-4, the J call TRBJ2-1; TRBD1 aligns across 8 bases. The CDR3 is 16 amino acids. J gave up 6 bases and V 0 bases, and 7 bases lay outside the gene matches. The CDR3 loop reads CASSLARQGLGNEQFF. The CDR3 DNA follows: TGTGCCAGCAGTTTAGCGCGACAGGGGCTTGGCAATGAGCAGTTCTTC.

The chain links TRBV5-1 to TRBJ2-6; the match to TRBD1 covers 10 bases. The trim removed 4 bases at V and 0 bases at J, leaving 7 bases unmatched. There are 18 residues in the CDR3. CDR1 is SGHRS and CDR2 is YFSETQ in the germline V gene. The chain's CDR3 is CASSRGTGVNSGANVLTF. DNA for the CDR3: TGCGCCAGCAGCCGTGGGACAGGGGTGAACTCTGGGGCCAACGTCCTGACTTTC. Together with reference TRBV5-1 and TRBJ2-6, the CDR3 gives the full variable domain: KAGVTQTPRYLIKTRGQQVTLSCSPISGHRSVSWYQQTPGQGLQFLFEYFSETQRNKGNFPGRFSGRQFSNSRSEMNVSTLELGDSALYLCASSRGTGVNSGANVLTFGAGSRLTVL.

This clonotype occurred a few times. V usage is TRBV2 and J usage is TRBJ2-1, with TRBD1 as a possible D gene (6 bases). V was trimmed by 7 bases and J by 9 bases, leaving 22 bases between them. This CDR3 is built from 15 residues. CDR1 is SNHLY, CDR2 FYNNEI, per germline. The CDR3 DNA reads TGTGCCAGCAAATTACAGGGCGGAATGGGTGGTGAGCAGTTCTTC. Protein: CASKLQGGMGGEQFF. Full variable domain (remainder filled in from reference TRBV2 and TRBJ2-1): EPEVTQTPSHQVTQMGQEVILRCVPISNHLYFYWYRQILGQKVEFLVSFYNNEISEKSEIFDDQFSVERPDGSNFTLKIRSTKLEDSAMYFCASKLQGGMGGEQFFGPGTRLTVL.

Here the CDR3 reads CASSFGMMNTEAFF. The CDR3 DNA reads as TGTGCCAGCAGTTTTGGGATGATGAACACTGAAGCTTTCTTT. The chain is built from TRBV12-3 or TRBV12-4 and TRBJ1-1; D gene uncertain. The CDR3 has 14 residues. Between the trimmed V and J ends, which lost 3 bases and 0 bases, there was a span of 8 bases.

The chain joins TRBV5-5 to TRBJ2-7, with 11 bases aligning to TRBD1. The CDR3 is made up of 13 amino acids. Trimming cost V 7 bases and J 3 bases; bases outside gene matches: 3. In germline, CDR1 is SGHKS, CDR2 YYEKEE (reference sequence). In DNA, the CDR3 is TGTGCCAGCGTTGGGACAGGGGGCTACGAGCAGTACTTC. Translated, it gives CASVGTGGYEQYF.

This clonotype was found a few times. The V gene is TRBV6-2 or TRBV6-3, the J gene TRBJ1-1; TRBD1 matches 9 bases. V lost 5 bases, J lost 6 bases, and 13 bases stayed unmatched. CDR1 is MNHEY, CDR2 SVGEGT, per germline. This CDR3 has 16 residues. The CDR3 nucleotides are TGTGCCAGCAGTGACCCCCCGACAGGGGGGGGTGCTGAAGCTTTCTTT. Encoded protein: CASSDPPTGGGAEAFF.

As DNA, the CDR3 is TGCGCCAGCAGCACTGGGACATTCTCTGGAAACACCATATATTTT. It yields the protein CASSTGTFSGNTIYF. The V and J genes are TRBV5-1 and TRBJ1-3, with a possible D match to TRBD1 (6 bases). CDR3 length: 15 residues. Germline assignment: CDR1 SGHRS and CDR2 YFSETQ. Trimming took off 4 bases at V and 0 bases at J, with 11 bases between the two ends.

The rearrangement links TRBV2 to TRBJ2-2; TRBD2 agrees at 13 bases. The CDR3 loop spans 15 amino acids. Germline loops: CDR1 SNHLY, CDR2 FYNNEI. V shed 4 bases and J 6 bases; nucleotides not matched to a gene: 2. This CDR3 is CASSGGTSGAGELFF. Written as DNA, the CDR3 is TGTGCCAGCAGTGGAGGGACTAGCGGGGCCGGGGAGCTGTTTTTT.

The J gene is TRBJ2-7, the V gene TRBV28; 12 bases line up with TRBD1. Germline-derived CDR1 and CDR2 are MDHEN and SYDVKM. The CDR3 is 17 amino acids. Trimming at V came to 4 bases and at J to 0 bases, leaving 7 bases not matched to a gene. The chain's CDR3 is CASSSWGQGAFSYEQYV. CDR3 coding DNA: TGTGCCAGCAGTTCTTGGGGACAGGGGGCTTTCTCCTACGAGCAGTACGTC.

V gene TRBV5-4 combines with J gene TRBJ1-4, with TRBD1 identical over 9 bases. Germline V gene lookup returns CDR1 SGHNT and CDR2 YYREEE (reference sequence). The V and J ends lost 4 bases and 8 bases, in that order; junction bases with no gene match: 9. The CDR3 has 15 amino acids. The CDR3 nucleotides are TGTGCCAGCAGCCTGGGGGGGACAGGGCGCGAAAAACTGTTTTTT. Translated, it gives CASSLGGTGREKLFF. Supplemented by reference TRBV5-4 and TRBJ1-4, the full variable domain reads ETGVTQSPTHLIKTRGQQVTLRCSSQSGHNTVSWYQQALGQGPQFIFQYYREEENGRGNFPPRFSGLQFPNYSSELNVNALELDDSALYLCASSLGGTGREKLFFGSGTQLSVL.

The V gene is TRBV29-1, the J gene TRBJ2-7; TRBD1 aligns across 7 bases. The V gene's germline CDR1 is SQVTM and CDR2 ANQGSEA. The CDR3 length is 13 residues. Trimming removed 6 bases from V and 2 bases from J; junction bases left unmatched: 7. The CDR3 sequence: CSVEQGRPYEQYF. CDR3 DNA: TGCAGCGTCGAACAGGGGCGGCCCTACGAGCAGTACTTC.

V usage is TRBV12-3 or TRBV12-4 and J usage is TRBJ2-2; 7 nucleotides line up with TRBD1. The ends lost 10 bases at V and 1 base at J; junction bases unmatched: 12. CDR3 length: 16 amino acids. Written as DNA, the CDR3 is TGTGCCACCCAGGGGAGACAGGGAGTGAACACCGGGGAGCTGTTTTTT. Its translation is CATQGRQGVNTGELFF.

V gene TRBV5-1 combines with J gene TRBJ2-7, with TRBD2 as a possible D gene (5 bases). V was pared by 0 bases and J by 0 bases, with 10 bases between. The length of the CDR3 is 15 residues. Germline values: CDR1 SGHRS, CDR2 YFSETQ. This CDR3 is CASSLAPDYSYEQYF. The CDR3 DNA follows: TGCGCCAGCAGCTTGGCCCCCGACTACTCCTACGAGCAGTACTTC. Variable domain in full (rest from reference TRBV5-1 and TRBJ2-7): KAGVTQTPRYLIKTRGQQVTLSCSPISGHRSVSWYQQTPGQGLQFLFEYFSETQRNKGNFPGRFSGRQFSNSRSEMNVSTLELGDSALYLCASSLAPDYSYEQYFGPGTRLTVT.

CDR3 region: CASSLAGGQSYEQYF. For the CDR3, the DNA is TGCGCCAGCAGCTTGGCCGGGGGGCAGTCCTACGAGCAGTACTTC. The chain recombines TRBV5-1 with TRBJ2-7; possible D gene TRBD2, 7 bases. Trimming removed 0 bases at V and 1 base at J, with 11 bases between. This CDR3 has 15 amino acids. The germline gives CDR1 SGHRS, CDR2 YFSETQ.

This clonotype appeared a few times. This chain connects TRBV20-1 to TRBJ1-2, with TRBD1 identical over 7 bases. V lost 0 bases to trimming and J lost 10 bases; unmatched junction nucleotides: 11. Germline CDR1 DFQATT, CDR2 SNEGSKA (reference sequence). The CDR3 covers 14 residues. CDR3 sequence: CSARELGTGDTYTF. The DNA for the CDR3 is TGCAGTGCTAGAGAACTAGGTACAGGGGATACCTACACCTTC.

This clonotype has a handful of counts. The V and J genes are TRBV5-6 and TRBJ2-7; tentative D call: TRBD1 (5 bases). CDR1 is SGHDT and CDR2 is YYEEEE in the germline V gene. This CDR3 region has 12 residues. Trimming cost V 6 bases and J 3 bases, with 10 bases left between them. The CDR3 reads CASNPTGYEQYF. Written as DNA, the CDR3 is TGTGCCAGCAACCCTACAGGCTACGAGCAGTACTTC.

The V gene is TRBV20-1, the J gene TRBJ1-1; 10 nucleotides agree with TRBD1. Germline CDR1 is DFQATT and CDR2 is SNEGSKA (reference sequence). The CDR3 consists of 14 residues. V was clipped by 4 bases and J by 1 base; unmatched bases: 3. For the CDR3, the DNA is TGCAGTGCTACTAGACAGGGGGCGAACACTGAAGCTTTCTTT. Translation: CSATRQGANTEAFF.

Only a few counts were recorded for this clonotype. This chain links TRBV10-3 with TRBJ2-4; D is possibly TRBD2 (5 bases). The CDR3 has 16 residues. Deletions cut 0 bases from V and 0 bases from J, with 9 bases between. Germline-derived CDR1 and CDR2 are ENHRY and SYGVKD. The CDR3 DNA sequence: TGTGCCATCAGTGAGTCTGCGGGTTTAGCCAAAAACATTCAGTACTTC. Translating gives CAISESAGLAKNIQYF.

The chain recombines TRBV14 with TRBJ2-3; possibly TRBD2 for D (5 bases). CDR1 is SGHDN and CDR2 is FVKESK in the germline V gene. The CDR3 totals 13 residues. Trimming took off 0 bases at V and 10 bases at J, with 11 bases between the two ends. CDR3: CASSQDWTGSQYF. Written as DNA, the CDR3 is TGTGCCAGCAGCCAAGATTGGACGGGATCGCAGTATTTT.

This rearrangement joins TRBV5-1 to TRBJ1-3, with 7 positions matching TRBD1. With 4 bases clipped from V and 2 bases from J, the junction kept 3 bases outside the gene matches. The CDR3 covers 14 residues. Germline V CDR1 and CDR2: SGHRS, YFSETQ. CDR3 nucleotide sequence: TGCGCCAGCAGCCCCGACAGGGCTGGAAACACCATATATTTT. It translates to CASSPDRAGNTIYF.

This clonotype was picked up many times. The J gene is TRBJ2-3, the V gene TRBV20-1, with D tentatively TRBD1 or TRBD2 (5 bases each). Germline V CDR1 and CDR2: DFQATT, SNEGSKA (reference sequence). This CDR3 region has 14 residues. V lost 0 bases to trimming and J lost 4 bases, with 11 bases between them. This chain's CDR3 is CSARDAVGADTQYF. CDR3 DNA sequence: TGCAGTGCTAGAGATGCAGTGGGGGCAGATACGCAGTATTTT.

The sample holds many counts of this clonotype. This chain uses TRBV11-2 with TRBJ1-4; tentative D call: TRBD1 (5 bases). V lost 5 bases, J lost 7 bases, and 14 bases lay in between. CDR1 is SGHAT, CDR2 FQNNGV, per germline. The CDR3 contains 14 residues. CDR3 DNA: TGTGCCAGCAGCCAACAGGAATTTAGTGAAAAACTGTTTTTT. Residues: CASSQQEFSEKLFF.

V and J are TRBV19 and TRBJ2-1, with a tentative D call TRBD1 (6 bases). V lost 5 bases and J 4 bases, leaving 18 bases between the germline ends. CDR3 length: 16 amino acids. The germline V gene encodes CDR1 LNHDA and CDR2 SQIVND (reference sequence). The CDR3 nucleotides read TGTGCCAGTAGTTCCAGGGGCCCGATCATTTACAATGAGCAGTTCTTC. As protein: CASSSRGPIIYNEQFF.

This chain joins TRBV27 and TRBJ2-1, with 11 bases identical to TRBD1. The CDR3 consists of 15 residues. With V trimmed by 6 bases and J by 8 bases, 9 bases remained unmatched. Germline assignment: CDR1 MNHEY and CDR2 SMNVEV (reference sequence). The CDR3 loop is CASRKGQGAWDEQFF. The CDR3 DNA reads TGTGCCAGCAGAAAAGGACAGGGGGCTTGGGATGAGCAGTTCTTC.

This clonotype was seen a handful of times. This chain connects TRBV5-6 to TRBJ2-7; D remains ambiguous. Germline CDR1 SGHDT, CDR2 YYEEEE. V lost 2 bases to trimming and J lost 6 bases, with 12 bases between them. The CDR3 loop spans 13 amino acids. CDR3 in DNA: TGTGCCAGCAGCTTACAATCTGGGGTCGAGCAGTACGTC. It encodes CASSLQSGVEQYV.